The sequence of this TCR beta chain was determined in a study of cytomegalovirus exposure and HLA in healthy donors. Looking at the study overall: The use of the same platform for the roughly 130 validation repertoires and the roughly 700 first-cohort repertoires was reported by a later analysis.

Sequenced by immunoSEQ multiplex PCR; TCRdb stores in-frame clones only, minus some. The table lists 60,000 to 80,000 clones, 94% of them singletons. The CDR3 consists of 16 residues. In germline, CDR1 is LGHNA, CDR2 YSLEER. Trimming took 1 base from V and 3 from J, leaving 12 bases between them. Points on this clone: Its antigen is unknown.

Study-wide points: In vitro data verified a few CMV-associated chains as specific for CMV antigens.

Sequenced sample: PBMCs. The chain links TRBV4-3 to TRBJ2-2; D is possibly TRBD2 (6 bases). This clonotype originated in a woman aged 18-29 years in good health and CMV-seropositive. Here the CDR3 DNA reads TGCGCCAGCAGCCAAGCGGCCAGCGGGTACACCGGGGAGCTGTTTTTT. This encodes CASSQAASGYTGELFF.